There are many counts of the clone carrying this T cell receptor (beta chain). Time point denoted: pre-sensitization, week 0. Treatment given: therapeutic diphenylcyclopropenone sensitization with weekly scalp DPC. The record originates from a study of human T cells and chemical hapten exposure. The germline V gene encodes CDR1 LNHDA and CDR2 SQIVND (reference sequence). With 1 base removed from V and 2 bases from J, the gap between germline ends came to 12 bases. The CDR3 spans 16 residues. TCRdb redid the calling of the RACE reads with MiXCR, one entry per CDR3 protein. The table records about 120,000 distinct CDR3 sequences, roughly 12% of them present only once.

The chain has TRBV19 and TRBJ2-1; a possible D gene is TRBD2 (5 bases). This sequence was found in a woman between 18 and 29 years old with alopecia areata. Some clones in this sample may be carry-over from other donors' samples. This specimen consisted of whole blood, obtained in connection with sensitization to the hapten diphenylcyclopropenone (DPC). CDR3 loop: CASSIVGGSAYNEQFF. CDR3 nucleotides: TGTGCCAGTAGTATAGTTGGAGGTTCTGCCTACAATGAGCAGTTCTTC.